The 29 T cell receptor beta chains listed next were all sequenced from one sample in a study of blood T cell repertoires in COVID-19. The table came from immunoSEQ multiplex PCR; TCRdb's copy has only in-frame clones and leaves some out. The profile covers around 200,000 clones, with approximately 87% appearing a single time and approximately 0.88% taken by the ten largest. What was sequenced was peripheral blood. The receptors were sampled from a woman aged 18-29 years who had recovered from COVID-19.

The chain has TRBV5-8 and TRBJ2-3; possibly TRBD1 for D (6 bases). The CDR3 spans 15 residues. Germline lookup yields CDR1 SGHTS and CDR2 YDEGEE. V lost 5 bases and J 2 bases, leaving 15 bases between the germline ends. The CDR3 bases are TGTGCCAGCAGTTTCAGGACAGCGACCACAGATACGCAGTATTTT. This translates into CASSFRTATTDTQYF.

The rearrangement links TRBV9 to TRBJ1-3; 10 nucleotides match TRBD1. This CDR3 is 18 amino acids long. Per the germline V gene, CDR1 is SGDLS and CDR2 is YYNGEE. With 0 bases clipped from V and 2 bases from J, the junction kept 8 bases outside the gene matches. The CDR3 DNA follows: TGTGCCAGCAGCGTAGCAACCGGGACAGGGGTAACTGGAAACACCATATATTTT. Amino acid sequence: CASSVATGTGVTGNTIYF. Combining the CDR3 with reference TRBV9 and TRBJ1-3 gives the whole variable domain DSGVTQTPKHLITATGQRVTLRCSPRSGDLSVYWYQQSLDQGLQFLIQYYNGEERAKGNILERFSAQQFPDLHSELNLSSLELGDSALYFCASSVATGTGVTGNTIYFGEGSWLTVV.

This clone appeared a few times. This chain links TRBV5-4 with TRBJ1-3; 8 positions match TRBD1. Per germline, CDR1 SGHNT and CDR2 YYREEE (reference sequence). Trimming removed 2 bases from V and 4 bases from J; junction bases left unmatched: 2. The CDR3 has 14 residues. Here the CDR3 reads CASSFRDRGNTIYF. In DNA, the CDR3 is TGTGCCAGCAGCTTCCGGGACAGGGGAAACACCATATATTTT.

The chain combines TRBV27 with TRBJ1-6; D is unclear. V was shortened by 5 bases and J by 7 bases, with 15 bases between the two germline ends. The CDR3 extends over 15 amino acids. Germline CDR1 reads MNHEY; CDR2 reads SMNVEV (reference sequence). DNA for the CDR3: TGTGCCAGCAGTAGACTAATTACGGGGAATTCACCCCTCCACTTT. Residues: CASSRLITGNSPLHF.

This chain joins TRBV5-1 and TRBJ2-5, with 7 bases that match TRBD1. The trim removed 0 bases at V and 5 bases at J, leaving 4 bases unmatched. Germline V gene data show CDR1 as SGHRS and CDR2 as YFSETQ. The CDR3 is 14 residues long. DNA of the CDR3: TGCGCCAGCAGCTTGGCCGAGACAGGGGAGACCCAGTACTTC. It is translated as CASSLAETGETQYF.

This rearrangement joins TRBV5-1 to TRBJ1-1; unclear D gene. CDR1 and CDR2 (germline): SGHRS, YFSETQ. Trimming took off 6 bases at V and 4 bases at J, with 10 bases between the two ends. This CDR3 region has 12 residues. The CDR3 region has the DNA TGCGCCAGCACCCTCGAGGGCACTGAAGCTTTCTTT. Its protein product is CASTLEGTEAFF.

The chain couples TRBV24-1 to TRBJ2-2, with a possible D match to TRBD2 (7 bases). V gave up 4 bases and J gave up 5 bases, with 10 bases separating them. Germline CDR1 is KGHDR and CDR2 is SFDVKD. The CDR3 has 14 residues. DNA of the CDR3: TGTGCCACCAGTGACGGGGGGCGGACCGGGGAGCTGTTTTTT. It yields the protein CATSDGGRTGELFF.

This chain joins TRBV5-4 and TRBJ2-7, with D perhaps TRBD1 (6 bases). The CDR3 runs 13 residues. The germline V gene has CDR1 SGHNT and CDR2 YYREEE (reference sequence). The V and J ends lost 4 bases and 1 base respectively, with 9 bases between them. The CDR3 spells CASSIQGSYEQYV. In DNA, the CDR3 is TGTGCCAGCAGCATACAGGGTTCCTACGAGCAGTACGTC.

The CDR3 DNA is TGTGCCAGCAGTTATCCCGGGACAGGGCCTATCGGTGGAAACACCATATATTTT. This codes for CASSYPGTGPIGGNTIYF. This sequence joins TRBV6-2 or TRBV6-3 and TRBJ1-3, with TRBD1 matching over 9 bases. CDR3 length: 18 residues. V dropped 3 bases and J dropped 3; count of bases not matched to a gene: 12. Germline CDR1 reads MNHEY; CDR2 reads SVGEGT.

This clone was recorded only once. The chain combines TRBV7-3 with TRBJ2-1; 10 nucleotides agree with TRBD2. After removal of 7 bases from V and 8 bases from J, the junction contained 5 bases not matched to a gene. Per the germline V gene, CDR1 is SGHTA and CDR2 is FQGTGA. The CDR3 consists of 13 residues. CDR3 sequence reads: CASNSGTSDEQFF. The CDR3 DNA reads as TGTGCCAGCAACTCCGGGACTAGCGATGAGCAGTTCTTC.

The genes are TRBV2 and TRBJ2-1; possibly TRBD1 for D (6 bases). This CDR3 region has 16 residues. The V and J ends lost 8 bases and 6 bases respectively, with 23 bases between them. CDR1 is SNHLY, CDR2 FYNNEI, per germline. Here the CDR3 DNA reads TGTGCCAGCGACCCGGGCAGGGGAGATAGGGTCAATGAGCAGTTCTTC. Its protein is CASDPGRGDRVNEQFF.

The chain joins TRBV29-1 to TRBJ1-1, with 10 bases aligning to TRBD1. Germline assignment: CDR1 SQVTM and CDR2 ANQGSEA. V was clipped by 7 bases and J by 4 bases; unmatched bases: 3. The CDR3 has 12 residues. DNA of the CDR3: TGCAGCGGGGGACAGGGGACCACTGAAGCTTTCTTT. Translation gives CSGGQGTTEAFF.

This clone showed up just once. This chain links TRBV7-3 with TRBJ2-3; 8 nucleotides line up with TRBD2. Trimming removed 3 bases from V and 2 bases from J; junction bases left unmatched: 7. The CDR3 is 16 residues long. CDR1 and CDR2 from the germline V gene are SGHTA and FQGTGA. The CDR3 DNA reads as TGTGCCAGCAGCTTCAGTAGTAGCGGGACCACAGATACGCAGTATTTT. Translated: CASSFSSSGTTDTQYF. The entire variable domain, with the rest obtained from reference TRBV7-3 and TRBJ2-3, is as follows: GAGVSQTPSNKVTEKGKYVELRCDPISGHTALYWYRQSLGQGPEFLIYFQGTGAADDSGLPNDRFFAVRPEGSVSTLKIQRTERGDSAVYLCASSFSSSGTTDTQYFGPGTRLTVL.

V usage is TRBV4-1 and J usage is TRBJ2-1; TRBD1 aligns across 9 bases. V lost 4 bases, J lost 7 bases, and 8 bases stayed unmatched. Per germline, CDR1 MGHRA and CDR2 YSYEKL. The CDR3 totals 15 residues. The CDR3 region has the DNA TGCGCCAGCAGCCTCCCGGGACAGGGAGTGAATGAGCAGTTCTTC. It encodes CASSLPGQGVNEQFF.

The chain links TRBV7-9 to TRBJ1-1; a weak D match, TRBD1 (5 bases). The V gene's germline CDR1 is SEHNR and CDR2 FQNEAQ (reference sequence). The CDR3 loop spans 13 amino acids. Trimming took 0 bases from V and 7 from J, leaving 9 bases between them. In DNA, the CDR3 is TGTGCCAGCAGCTTAGCGGACGGGGGTGAAGCTTTCTTT. The encoded protein is CASSLADGGEAFF.

The gene calls are TRBV24-1 and TRBJ2-5; the D gene is possibly TRBD2 (5 bases). This CDR3 contains 13 residues. V was shortened by 5 bases and J by 3 bases, with 9 bases between the two germline ends. CDR1 is KGHDR, CDR2 SFDVKD, per germline. For the CDR3, the DNA is TGTGCCACCAGTGGTACGGGGAAAGAGACCCAGTACTTC. Translated, it gives CATSGTGKETQYF.

The genes are TRBV7-9 and TRBJ2-1; 9 bases map to TRBD2. Germline trimming cut 3 bases from V and 9 bases from J; bases unmatched to any gene: 9. The CDR3 is 15 amino acids. Per germline, CDR1 SEHNR and CDR2 FQNEAQ (reference sequence). This chain's CDR3 is CASSFVVAGVGEQFF. The CDR3 DNA reads as TGTGCCAGCAGCTTCGTGGTAGCGGGAGTTGGTGAGCAGTTCTTC.

In its sample, this clone was seen many times. The chain has TRBV7-9 and TRBJ1-2, with D perhaps TRBD1 (5 bases). V was trimmed by 2 bases and J by 2 bases, leaving 9 bases between them. The CDR3 totals 14 residues. The germline V gene has CDR1 SEHNR and CDR2 FQNEAQ (reference sequence). The CDR3 loop is CASSLPWGNYGYTF. The CDR3 DNA reads TGTGCCAGCAGCTTACCCTGGGGCAACTATGGCTACACCTTC. Full variable domain (rest looked up from reference TRBV7-9 and TRBJ1-2): DTGVSQNPRHKITKRGQNVTFRCDPISEHNRLYWYRQTLGQGPEFLTYFQNEAQLEKSRLLSDRFSAERPKGSFSTLEIQRTEQGDSAMYLCASSLPWGNYGYTFGSGTRLTVV.

The V call is TRBV6-5, the J call TRBJ2-1; 10 bases fit TRBD2. Losses at the gene ends were 5 bases for V and 7 bases for J; bases not matched to a gene: 8. In germline, CDR1 is MNHEY, CDR2 SVGAGI. This CDR3 spans 15 amino acids. CDR3 region: CASSPPSGSVNEQFF. CDR3 coding DNA: TGTGCCAGCAGTCCCCCTAGCGGGAGTGTTAATGAGCAGTTCTTC.

This clone was observed a few times. The same CDR3 is also encoded by other DNA sequences in this sample. The gene calls are TRBV9 and TRBJ2-3, with TRBD2 as a possible D gene (5 bases). The CDR3 extends over 15 amino acids. Germline-derived CDR1 and CDR2 are SGDLS and YYNGEE. Trimming shortened V by 0 bases and J by 3 bases, and 11 bases separated the two germline ends. For the CDR3, the DNA is TGTGCCAGCAGCGTAGAGGGAGCCCGGACAGATACGCAGTATTTT. Encoded protein: CASSVEGARTDTQYF. Full variable domain (missing parts from reference TRBV9 and TRBJ2-3): DSGVTQTPKHLITATGQRVTLRCSPRSGDLSVYWYQQSLDQGLQFLIQYYNGEERAKGNILERFSAQQFPDLHSELNLSSLELGDSALYFCASSVEGARTDTQYFGPGTRLTVL.

The chain employs TRBV12-3 or TRBV12-4 and TRBJ2-7, with 9 bases that match TRBD1. This CDR3 comprises 13 residues. The ends lost 5 bases at V and 3 bases at J; junction bases unmatched: 2. DNA of the CDR3: TGTGCCAGCAGTGGGACAGGGATCTACGAGCAGTACTTC. This encodes CASSGTGIYEQYF.

V is TRBV9 and J is TRBJ2-1, with D maybe TRBD1 (5 bases). The V gene's germline CDR1 is SGDLS and CDR2 YYNGEE. This CDR3 is built from 18 residues. The V end was cut by 1 base, the J end by 4 bases, with 21 bases between. DNA of the CDR3: TGTGCCAGCAGCGTACCCAGGGAAGGCTATACTGTATACAATGAGCAGTTCTTC. This codes for CASSVPREGYTVYNEQFF.

This chain links TRBV13 with TRBJ1-2; D possibly corresponds to TRBD1 (5 bases). CDR3 size: 16 residues. The V gene's germline CDR1 is PRHDT and CDR2 FYEKMQ (reference sequence). With 4 bases removed from V and 3 bases from J, the gap between germline ends came to 18 bases. The CDR3 region has the DNA TGTGCCAGCAGCTCTAACTTGGGGCCCCTCGACTATGGCTACACCTTC. As protein: CASSSNLGPLDYGYTF.

The CDR3 loop is CASSYDRGPWSPLHF. As DNA, the CDR3 is TGTGCCAGCAGTTATGACAGGGGGCCATGGTCACCCCTCCACTTT. This rearrangement joins TRBV28 to TRBJ1-6; TRBD1 matches 10 bases. The CDR3 spans 15 residues. J lost 10 bases, V lost 4 bases, and 7 bases had no gene match. Germline CDR1 reads MDHEN; CDR2 reads SYDVKM. Together with reference TRBV28 and TRBJ1-6, the CDR3 gives the full variable domain: DVKVTQSSRYLVKRTGEKVFLECVQDMDHENMFWYRQDPGLGLRLIYFSYDVKMKEKGDIPEGYSVSREKKERFSLILESASTNQTSMYLCASSYDRGPWSPLHFGNGTRLTVT.

The CDR3 is CASSQGQGNQPQHF. The CDR3 nucleotides are TGCGCCAGCAGCCAAGGACAGGGCAATCAGCCCCAGCATTTT. The chain recombines TRBV4-3 with TRBJ1-5; perhaps TRBD1 as D (6 bases). This CDR3 spans 14 amino acids. Trimming stripped 1 base from V and 2 bases from J, with 6 bases between. Germline V gene lookup returns CDR1 LGHNA and CDR2 YSLEER.

V usage is TRBV25-1 and J usage is TRBJ2-7; a weak D match, TRBD1 (5 bases). V gave up 8 bases and J gave up 2 bases, with 10 bases separating them. Germline loops: CDR1 MGHDK, CDR2 SYGVNS. The CDR3 runs to 12 residues. CDR3 bases: TGTGCCAGCGGAACAGGAGCCTACGAGCAGTACGTC. It codes for CASGTGAYEQYV.

The chain is built from TRBV7-9 and TRBJ1-1; D remains ambiguous. This CDR3 contains 13 residues. Trimming shortened V by 5 bases and J by 1 base, and 8 bases separated the two germline ends. CDR1 and CDR2 (germline): SEHNR, FQNEAQ (reference sequence). The CDR3 loop is CASSPSGNTEAFF. DNA for the CDR3: TGTGCCAGCAGCCCGTCAGGGAACACTGAAGCTTTCTTT.

This chain connects TRBV5-6 to TRBJ1-2; a possible D gene is TRBD1 (5 bases). The CDR3 length is 16 residues. The germline V and J ends were trimmed by 3 bases and 0 bases, with 15 bases remaining between them. The V gene's germline CDR1 is SGHDT and CDR2 YYEEEE. CDR3 sequence (DNA): TGTGCCAGCAGCTACAGGCCCGAAAGGACTAACTATGGCTACACCTTC. Translated, it gives CASSYRPERTNYGYTF. Drawing the rest from reference TRBV5-6 and TRBJ1-2, the complete variable domain is DAGVTQSPTHLIKTRGQQVTLRCSPKSGHDTVSWYQQALGQGPQFIFQYYEEEERQRGNFPDRFSGHQFPNYSSELNVNALLLGDSALYLCASSYRPERTNYGYTFGSGTRLTVV.

This chain joins TRBV2 and TRBJ1-5; 7 positions agree with TRBD1. The junction had 7 bases not matched to a gene; V was cut back by 6 bases and J by 2 bases. The CDR3 covers 15 residues. Per germline, CDR1 SNHLY and CDR2 FYNNEI. The CDR3 sequence is CASREGARGNQPQHF. CDR3 coding DNA: TGTGCCAGCAGGGAGGGGGCGCGGGGCAATCAGCCCCAGCATTTT.